This T cell receptor (beta chain) is drawn from a study of blood T cell repertoires in COVID-19. The overall study: From T cells, B-cell-depleted T cells, or PBMCs came the material, which was cDNA or gDNA.

Here immunoSEQ multiplex PCR was the method, and the copy in TCRdb shows in-frame clones only, minus some. This sample carries 100,000 to 150,000 clones, 65% to 85% of them seen once, and the ten largest clones take 5.5% to 6.5%. This CDR3 has 13 amino acids. Looked up from germline, CDR1 is MDHEN and CDR2 is SYDVKM. V lost 6 bases and J lost 5, with 13 bases in between. This clone was observed once. The chain uses TRBV28 and TRBJ1-1, with no clear D. The specimen sequenced was peripheral blood. This clonotype was obtained from an elderly man with active or convalescent COVID-19. The CDR3 loop reads CASRAAGGTEAFF. In DNA, the CDR3 is TGTGCCAGCAGAGCCGCAGGAGGGACTGAAGCTTTCTTT. Variable domain in full (rest from reference TRBV28 and TRBJ1-1): DVKVTQSSRYLVKRTGEKVFLECVQDMDHENMFWYRQDPGLGLRLIYFSYDVKMKEKGDIPEGYSVSREKKERFSLILESASTNQTSMYLCASRAAGGTEAFFGQGTRLTVV.